A single sample is the source of the 24 T cell receptor beta chains below, sequenced in a study of T cells after posttransplantation cyclophosphamide. Repertoires were generated with immunoSEQ multiplex PCR, while TCRdb's copy carries only in-frame clones and drops some. The sample has 20,000 to 25,000 clones; over 75% are singletons. Control samples came 1 year after myeloablative marrow transplants with methotrexate plus calcineurin inhibitor. Sequencing used PBMCs, obtained approximately 370 days after allogeneic stem cell transplant with calcineurin inhibitor and methotrexate. These receptors originate from a female patient in her 30s who received an allogeneic stem cell transplant from an unrelated donor, was CMV-positive, and had acute and chronic GVHD. T cells may partly derive from the graft donor.

The gene calls are TRBV2 and TRBJ1-1; D not resolved. The V gene's germline CDR1 is SNHLY and CDR2 FYNNEI. Trimming left V 8 bases short and J 0 bases short, with 10 bases between. This CDR3 is 13 amino acids long. The CDR3 nucleotides read TGTGCCAGCTGCCGGGAGGTGAACACTGAAGCTTTCTTT. Translated, it gives CASCREVNTEAFF. The full variable domain, its missing parts supplied by reference TRBV2 and TRBJ1-1, is EPEVTQTPSHQVTQMGQEVILRCVPISNHLYFYWYRQILGQKVEFLVSFYNNEISEKSEIFDDQFSVERPDGSNFTLKIRSTKLEDSAMYFCASCREVNTEAFFGQGTRLTVV.

The chain is built from TRBV11-3 and TRBJ2-6; D is uncertain. Germline V lookup: CDR1 SGHNT, CDR2 YENEEA. This CDR3 has 17 residues. Trimming cost V 5 bases and J 4 bases, with 18 bases left between them. The CDR3 loop is CASSPAPSATGANVLTF. The DNA for the CDR3 is TGTGCCAGCAGCCCTGCCCCTTCCGCTACGGGGGCCAACGTCCTGACTTTC.

This clone was counted once. J is TRBJ1-3 and V is TRBV7-2; a possible D gene is TRBD1 (6 bases). V dropped 5 bases and J dropped 2 bases, with 7 bases sitting between them. Germline V CDR1 and CDR2: SGHTA, FQGNSA. The CDR3 extends over 13 amino acids. The CDR3 region is CASSPGAGNTIYF. The CDR3, as DNA: TGTGCCAGCAGCCCAGGGGCTGGAAACACCATATATTTT.

This clone was recorded once. The chain joins TRBV20-1 to TRBJ1-2; no definite D call. Trimming removed 8 bases at V and 6 bases at J, with 13 bases between. This CDR3 has 11 amino acids. Germline CDR1 and CDR2: DFQATT and SNEGSKA (reference sequence). CDR3 residues: CSTHSKNGYTF. As DNA, the CDR3 is TGCAGTACTCACAGTAAGAATGGCTACACCTTC.

A single count supports this clone. The rearrangement joins TRBV27 to TRBJ2-4, with a possible D match to TRBD1 (5 bases). Trimming took off 3 bases at V and 1 base at J, with 13 bases between the two ends. CDR3 length: 16 amino acids. Germline CDR1 reads MNHEY; CDR2 reads SMNVEV (reference sequence). CDR3 sequence reads: CASSLDQGAAKNIQYF. In DNA form, the CDR3 reads TGTGCCAGCAGTTTGGACCAGGGCGCGGCCAAAAACATTCAGTACTTC.

V is TRBV10-3 and J is TRBJ1-1, with a possible D match to TRBD1 (6 bases). CDR1 and CDR2 (germline): ENHRY, SYGVKD. Trimming pared 4 bases from V and 1 base from J, leaving 7 bases between. The CDR3 sequence is 13 residues long. The CDR3 DNA reads TGTGCCATCAGTGGGGGGCAGAACACTGAAGCTTTCTTT. It encodes CAISGGQNTEAFF.

This chain uses TRBV7-8 with TRBJ2-2; maybe TRBD2 (7 bases). CDR1 is SGHVS, CDR2 FQNEAQ, per germline. The V end was cut by 4 bases, the J end by 4 bases, with 16 bases between. The CDR3 extends over 16 amino acids. As DNA, the CDR3 is TGTGCCAGCAGCTCAAGCGGGGACACCCTCACCGGGGAGCTGTTTTTT. As protein: CASSSSGDTLTGELFF.

The rearrangement links TRBV7-9 to TRBJ2-5; tentative D call: TRBD2 (6 bases). The end of the DNA fits TRBJ2-7 better, so the J call may be wrong. CDR3 length equals 15 residues. In germline, CDR1 is SEHNR, CDR2 FQNEAQ (reference sequence). The CDR3, as DNA: TGTGCCAGCAGCCCGGAGGGCGCCCCGGCATACGAGCAGTACTTC. This encodes CASSPEGAPAYEQYF.

J is TRBJ1-5 and V is TRBV18; TRBD1 matches 7 bases. The CDR3 sequence is 15 residues long. Trimming removed 3 bases from V and 3 bases from J; junction bases left unmatched: 5. Germline CDR1 reads KGHSH; CDR2 reads LQKENI. The CDR3 reads CASSPSTGANQPQHF. The CDR3 DNA sequence: TGTGCCAGCTCACCGAGTACAGGGGCCAATCAGCCCCAGCATTTT.

V and J are TRBV2 and TRBJ2-1; TRBD2 might be the D (6 bases). The germline V gene encodes CDR1 SNHLY and CDR2 FYNNEI. The CDR3 contains 14 residues. Trimming pared 4 bases from V and 5 bases from J, leaving 12 bases between. CDR3 nucleotides: TGTGCCAGCAGTGCGGGGAGGTTGAACAATGAGCAGTTCTTC. It is translated as CASSAGRLNNEQFF. Full variable domain (remainder filled in from reference TRBV2 and TRBJ2-1): EPEVTQTPSHQVTQMGQEVILRCVPISNHLYFYWYRQILGQKVEFLVSFYNNEISEKSEIFDDQFSVERPDGSNFTLKIRSTKLEDSAMYFCASSAGRLNNEQFFGPGTRLTVL.

The J gene is TRBJ2-7, the V gene TRBV25-1; maybe TRBD2 (6 bases). Per germline, CDR1 MGHDK and CDR2 SYGVNS. Deletions cut 8 bases from V and 6 bases from J, with 14 bases between. The CDR3 consists of 12 residues. The CDR3 sequence: CASLGGPGEQYF. CDR3 DNA: TGTGCCAGCCTGGGGGGACCGGGCGAGCAGTACTTC.

V usage is TRBV12-5 and J usage is TRBJ1-3, with 7 bases that match TRBD1. This CDR3 has 16 amino acids. CDR1 and CDR2 (germline): LGHNT, FRNRAP. V lost 1 base, J lost 3 bases, and 6 bases stayed unmatched. CDR3 bases: TGTGCTAGTGGTTTGGGACAGGGTTTAGGTGGAAACACCATATATTTT. Amino acid sequence: CASGLGQGLGGNTIYF.

The V gene is TRBV6-1, the J gene TRBJ2-7; TRBD1 might be the D (5 bases). This CDR3 has 14 amino acids. Per the germline V gene, CDR1 is MNHNS and CDR2 is SASEGT. V was shortened by 0 bases and J by 0 bases, with 6 bases between the two germline ends. DNA for the CDR3: TGTGCCAGCAGTGAAGCGGGGCCCTCCTACGAGCAGTACGTC. It codes for CASSEAGPSYEQYV.

The chain couples TRBV4-2 to TRBJ1-1; D is undetermined. The germline V and J ends were trimmed by 7 bases and 1 base, with 16 bases remaining between them. This CDR3 has 15 amino acids. The germline V gene has CDR1 LGHNA and CDR2 YNFKEQ. DNA of the CDR3: TGTGCCAGCACCACCGAAGGAGCAACGAACACTGAAGCTTTCTTT. This encodes CASTTEGATNTEAFF.

The CDR3 sequence is CASSAPGINQPQHF. The CDR3 DNA follows: TGTGCCAGCAGTGCCCCGGGAATCAATCAGCCCCAGCATTTT. The rearrangement joins TRBV6-6 to TRBJ1-5, with D unresolved. There are 14 residues in the CDR3. From germline, CDR1 is MNHNY and CDR2 SVGAGI (reference sequence). V lost 5 bases to trimming and J lost 3 bases, with 11 bases between them.

The chain uses TRBV27 and TRBJ2-6; perhaps TRBD1 as D (6 bases). Trimming removed 5 bases from V and 2 bases from J, with 22 bases in between. Germline V CDR1 and CDR2: MNHEY, SMNVEV (reference sequence). This CDR3 has 19 amino acids. DNA of the CDR3: TGTGCCAGCAGTCGCCACAGGGTGAAGGAGACTACTGGGGCCAACGTCCTGACTTTC. It is translated as CASSRHRVKETTGANVLTF. The entire variable domain, with the rest obtained from reference TRBV27 and TRBJ2-6, is as follows: EAQVTQNPRYLITVTGKKLTVTCSQNMNHEYMSWYRQDPGLGLRQIYYSMNVEVTDKGDVPEGYKVSRKEKRNFPLILESPSPNQTSLYFCASSRHRVKETTGANVLTFGAGSRLTVL.

The rearrangement links TRBV9 to TRBJ2-2, with 9 bases lining up with TRBD1. Germline values: CDR1 SGDLS, CDR2 YYNGEE. The ends lost 3 bases at V and 0 bases at J; junction bases unmatched: 3. This CDR3 spans 16 amino acids. CDR3 DNA: TGTGCCAGCAGCGGGACAGGGGCTACGAACACCGGGGAGCTGTTTTTT. Its protein product is CASSGTGATNTGELFF. The whole variable domain, filled in from reference TRBV9 and TRBJ2-2, reads DSGVTQTPKHLITATGQRVTLRCSPRSGDLSVYWYQQSLDQGLQFLIQYYNGEERAKGNILERFSAQQFPDLHSELNLSSLELGDSALYFCASSGTGATNTGELFFGEGSRLTVL.

The chain is built from TRBV7-8 and TRBJ1-5; 7 positions match TRBD1. In germline, CDR1 is SGHVS, CDR2 FQNEAQ. V shed 5 bases and J 6 bases; nucleotides not matched to a gene: 10. The CDR3 length is 15 residues. In DNA form, the CDR3 reads TGTGCCAGCAGCCAGGCCGGGACAGAGACTCAGCCCCAGCATTTT. Protein sequence: CASSQAGTETQPQHF.

The J gene is TRBJ2-1, the V gene TRBV18, with a weak D call TRBD1 (5 bases). Germline V lookup: CDR1 KGHSH, CDR2 LQKENI. Trimming cost V 3 bases and J 6 bases, with 6 bases left between them. The CDR3 is 12 residues long. CDR3 amino acids: CASSPGANEQFF. The DNA for the CDR3 is TGTGCCAGCTCACCTGGGGCCAATGAGCAGTTCTTC.

This clone has only a few counts. This chain joins TRBV7-9 and TRBJ1-4; TRBD1 matches 8 bases. Losses at the gene ends were 5 bases for V and 8 bases for J; bases not matched to a gene: 13. CDR3 size: 16 residues. CDR1 and CDR2 from the germline V gene are SEHNR and FQNEAQ (reference sequence). The CDR3 nucleotides are TGTGCCAGCAGCAACATGGCGACAGGGGATTTCGAAAAACTGTTTTTT. This encodes CASSNMATGDFEKLFF.

This clone has only a few counts. The rearrangement joins TRBV6-1 to TRBJ2-1, with D possibly being TRBD1 (5 bases). Germline CDR1 and CDR2: MNHNS and SASEGT. The CDR3 totals 13 residues. V lost 7 bases and J 6 bases, leaving 13 bases between the germline ends. This CDR3 is CASTNSRVNEQFF. The CDR3 DNA reads as TGTGCCAGCACGAACTCCAGGGTCAATGAGCAGTTCTTC.

The V and J genes are TRBV5-4 and TRBJ1-6, with 9 bases aligning to TRBD1. This CDR3 spans 14 amino acids. Germline assignment: CDR1 SGHNT and CDR2 YYREEE (reference sequence). The ends lost 4 bases at V and 10 bases at J; junction bases unmatched: 6. DNA of the CDR3: TGTGCCAGCAGCGTGGGACAGGGTGGGTCACCCCTCCACTTT. The encoded protein is CASSVGQGGSPLHF. Based on the CDR3 plus reference TRBV5-4 and TRBJ1-6, the full variable domain is ETGVTQSPTHLIKTRGQQVTLRCSSQSGHNTVSWYQQALGQGPQFIFQYYREEENGRGNFPPRFSGLQFPNYSSELNVNALELDDSALYLCASSVGQGGSPLHFGNGTRLTVT.

The rearrangement uses TRBV18 and TRBJ2-1, with 7 bases lining up with TRBD2. V shed 7 bases, J shed 6 bases, and the junction held 9 bases outside the gene matches. This CDR3 contains 14 residues. Per the germline V gene, CDR1 is KGHSH and CDR2 is LQKENI. CDR3 region: CASLTSVGGNEQFF. CDR3 DNA: TGTGCCAGCTTAACTAGCGTCGGGGGCAATGAGCAGTTCTTC. The full variable domain, its missing parts supplied by reference TRBV18 and TRBJ2-1, is NAGVMQNPRHLVRRRGQEARLRCSPMKGHSHVYWYRQLPEEGLKFMVYLQKENIIDESGMPKERFSAEFPKEGPSILRIQQVVRGDSAAYFCASLTSVGGNEQFFGPGTRLTVL.

This chain connects TRBV5-1 to TRBJ2-3; the match to TRBD2 covers 13 bases. After removal of 3 bases from V and 4 bases from J, the junction contained 2 bases not matched to a gene. The CDR3 has 15 residues. Germline V CDR1 and CDR2: SGHRS, YFSETQ. The CDR3 DNA is TGCGCCAGCAGCTCCGGACTAGCGGGAGCAGATACGCAGTATTTT. Its translation: CASSSGLAGADTQYF.